One and the same sample provided the 6 T cell receptor beta chains below, sequenced in a study of cytomegalovirus exposure and HLA in healthy donors. The study ran its PCR with 60 Vbeta and 13 Jbeta primers. Sequencing used immunoSEQ multiplex PCR; TCRdb keeps in-frame clones, though not all of them. The sample lists 100,000 to 150,000 clones, roughly 9% seen once, with about 7.5% in the top ten. The sequenced sample was PBMCs. Receptors were obtained from a woman between 40 and 50 years old in good health and CMV-seropositive.

This clone was observed a handful of times. The rearrangement joins TRBV5-1 to TRBJ2-5; possible D gene TRBD1, 6 bases. Looked up from germline, CDR1 is SGHRS and CDR2 is YFSETQ. Between the trimmed V and J ends, which lost 0 bases and 5 bases, there was a span of 20 bases. This CDR3 region has 17 residues. CDR3 region: CASSLGTGTPVAETQYF. CDR3 nucleotide sequence: TGCGCCAGCAGCTTGGGGACCGGGACACCGGTCGCGGAGACCCAGTACTTC.

The V call is TRBV10-3, the J call TRBJ1-4; the D gene is possibly TRBD1 (6 bases). The CDR3 contains 15 residues. CDR1 and CDR2 from the germline V gene are ENHRY and SYGVKD. The V and J ends lost 5 bases and 0 bases respectively, with 10 bases between them. DNA for the CDR3: TGTGCCATCAGTCAACAGGGTACAACTAATGAAAAACTGTTTTTT. Amino acids: CAISQQGTTNEKLFF.

The rearrangement uses TRBV19 and TRBJ1-2; TRBD1 matches 10 bases. CDR3 length: 13 amino acids. Germline V CDR1 and CDR2: LNHDA, SQIVND (reference sequence). V was pared by 3 bases and J by 5 bases, with 0 bases of the junction left unmatched. The CDR3 DNA follows: TGTGCCAGTAGTATGGGACAGGGGTATGGCTACACCTTC. Its protein is CASSMGQGYGYTF.

On this clone: Other DNA sequences within the sample encode an identical CDR3. The chain joins TRBV29-1 to TRBJ1-1; D call uncertain. The germline V and J ends were trimmed by 3 bases and 5 bases, with 10 bases remaining between them. Germline V lookup: CDR1 SQVTM, CDR2 ANQGSEA. CDR3 length: 12 amino acids. CDR3 region: CSVDRGATEAFF. In nucleotides, the CDR3 is TGCAGCGTTGATCGGGGAGCAACTGAAGCTTTCTTT. The full variable domain, rest sourced from reference TRBV29-1 and TRBJ1-1, is SAVISQKPSRDICQRGTSLTIQCQVDSQVTMMFWYRQQPGQSLTLIATANQGSEATYESGFVIDKFPISRPNLTFSTLTVSNMSPEDSSIYLCSVDRGATEAFFGQGTRLTVV.

The chain combines TRBV6-4 with TRBJ2-2; 7 bases align to TRBD1. With V trimmed by 6 bases and J by 5 bases, 9 bases remained unmatched. Germline V gene sequence: CDR1 MRHNA, CDR2 SNTAGT. This CDR3 spans 15 amino acids. In DNA, the CDR3 is TGTGCCAGCAGCCCAGGGGGACACCTAACCGGGGAGCTGTTTTTT. This translates into CASSPGGHLTGELFF.

This clone has more than one count but fewer than ten. As DNA, the CDR3 is TGTGCCAGCGGAGTGAACACTGAAGCTTTCTTT. Encoded protein: CASGVNTEAFF. The chain joins TRBV7-8 to TRBJ1-1; no clear D gene. Trimming removed 8 bases from V and 0 bases from J, with 4 bases in between. CDR3 size: 11 residues. Looked up from germline, CDR1 is SGHVS and CDR2 is FQNEAQ.